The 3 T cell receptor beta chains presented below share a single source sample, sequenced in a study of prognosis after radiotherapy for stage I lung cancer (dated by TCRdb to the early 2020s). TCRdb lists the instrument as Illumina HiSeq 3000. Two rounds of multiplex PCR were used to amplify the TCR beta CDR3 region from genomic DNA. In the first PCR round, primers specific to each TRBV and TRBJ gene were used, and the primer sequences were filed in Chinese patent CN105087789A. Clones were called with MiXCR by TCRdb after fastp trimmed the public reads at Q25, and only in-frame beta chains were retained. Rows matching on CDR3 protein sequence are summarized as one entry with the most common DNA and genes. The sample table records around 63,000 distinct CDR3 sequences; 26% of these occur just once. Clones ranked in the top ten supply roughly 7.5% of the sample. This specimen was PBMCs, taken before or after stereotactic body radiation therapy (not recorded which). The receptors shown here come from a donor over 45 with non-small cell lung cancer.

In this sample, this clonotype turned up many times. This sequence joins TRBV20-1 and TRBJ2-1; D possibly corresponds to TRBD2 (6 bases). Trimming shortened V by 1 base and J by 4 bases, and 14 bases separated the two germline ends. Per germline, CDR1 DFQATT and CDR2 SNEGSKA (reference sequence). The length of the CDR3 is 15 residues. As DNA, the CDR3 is TGCAGTGCTAGAGCACCCGGGGGTCGATACAATGAGCAGTTCTTC. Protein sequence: CSARAPGGRYNEQFF.

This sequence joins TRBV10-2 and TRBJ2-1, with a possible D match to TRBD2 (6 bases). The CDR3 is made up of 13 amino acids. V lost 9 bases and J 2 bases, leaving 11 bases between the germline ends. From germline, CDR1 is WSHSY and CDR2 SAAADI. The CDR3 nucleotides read TGCGCCAGTAACGGGGGAGCCTACAATGAGCAGTTCTTC. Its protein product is CASNGGAYNEQFF.

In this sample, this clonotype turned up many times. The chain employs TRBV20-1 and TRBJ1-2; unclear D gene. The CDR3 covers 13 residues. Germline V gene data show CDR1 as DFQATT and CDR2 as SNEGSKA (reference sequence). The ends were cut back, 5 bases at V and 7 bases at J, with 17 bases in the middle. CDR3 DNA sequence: TGCAGTGCTGGGTCAGCGACCCTAGTTGGCTACACCTTC. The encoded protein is CSAGSATLVGYTF.